These 15 T cell receptor beta chains originate from one sample sequenced in a study of T-cell memory formation after mild COVID-19. TCRdb itself ran the 5' RACE reads through MiXCR, one entry per CDR3 protein. The table lists approximately 570,000 distinct CDR3 sequences, approximately 19% of them singletons. The sequenced material came from PBMCs or a T cell subset sorted from them (not recorded which). The source of these receptors is an adult woman who had mild COVID-19 (a few samples of this study predate the infection). Cell type and time point are not known.

The gene calls are TRBV9 and TRBJ2-3; D is undetermined. Germline V gene lookup returns CDR1 SGDLS and CDR2 YYNGEE. The CDR3 consists of 14 residues. Trimming pared 0 bases from V and 0 bases from J, leaving 5 bases between. The CDR3 here is CASSVGFSTDTQYF. The CDR3 region has the DNA TGTGCCAGCAGCGTAGGTTTCAGCACAGATACGCAGTATTTT.

This clonotype has a handful of counts. This sequence joins TRBV5-1 and TRBJ1-1; 10 bases fit TRBD1. With V trimmed by 4 bases and J by 5 bases, 5 bases remained unmatched. This CDR3 region has 14 residues. Germline assignment: CDR1 SGHRS and CDR2 YFSETQ. Written as DNA, the CDR3 is TGCGCCAGCAGCCATGGGACAGGGGAGACTGAAGCTTTCTTT. Amino acids: CASSHGTGETEAFF.

The J gene is TRBJ2-7, the V gene TRBV7-9; weak D call: TRBD2 (5 bases). V was trimmed by 5 bases and J by 0 bases, leaving 8 bases between them. The CDR3 covers 13 residues. Per germline, CDR1 SEHNR and CDR2 FQNEAQ (reference sequence). CDR3 sequence: CASSRRDSYEQYF. CDR3 DNA sequence: TGTGCCAGCAGCCGACGGGACTCCTACGAGCAGTACTTC.

This clonotype was found many times. The J gene is TRBJ2-3, the V gene TRBV10-3, with 7 bases aligning to TRBD1. The CDR3 totals 14 residues. The germline V gene encodes CDR1 ENHRY and CDR2 SYGVKD. V shed 6 bases, J shed 6 bases, and the junction held 9 bases outside the gene matches. In DNA form, the CDR3 reads TGTGCCATCAGCGCCGGGACAGCCGCCGATACGCAGTATTTT. Protein product: CAISAGTAADTQYF.

This rearrangement joins TRBV29-1 to TRBJ2-7; 9 nucleotides match TRBD1. CDR1 and CDR2 from the germline V gene are SQVTM and ANQGSEA. J lost 2 bases, V lost 7 bases, and 9 bases had no gene match. The CDR3 spans 14 residues. Written as DNA, the CDR3 is TGCAGCGCCACGAGGGGACAGGGTCCCTACGAGCAGTACTTC. This sequence encodes CSATRGQGPYEQYF.

This clonotype was observed a handful of times. J is TRBJ1-1 and V is TRBV7-3; 11 nucleotides align to TRBD1. The V gene end was trimmed by 2 bases and the J gene end by 3 bases; junction bases not matched to a gene: 2. The CDR3 totals 15 residues. CDR1 SGHTA and CDR2 FQGTGA come from the germline V gene. CDR3 sequence: CASSLAGQGDTEAFF. CDR3 in DNA: TGTGCCAGCAGCTTAGCGGGACAGGGGGACACTGAAGCTTTCTTT. The full variable domain, in which reference TRBV7-3 and TRBJ1-1 provide the parts outside the CDR3, is GAGVSQTPSNKVTEKGKYVELRCDPISGHTALYWYRQSLGQGPEFLIYFQGTGAADDSGLPNDRFFAVRPEGSVSTLKIQRTERGDSAVYLCASSLAGQGDTEAFFGQGTRLTVV.

A few counts support this clonotype. The chain is built from TRBV4-1 and TRBJ2-3; D is undetermined. Germline CDR1 reads MGHRA; CDR2 reads YSYEKL. The CDR3 spans 15 residues. Trimming left V 1 base short and J 2 bases short, with 10 bases between. The DNA for the CDR3 is TGCGCCAGCAGCCAAGTTACCATCTTCACAGATACGCAGTATTTT. This gives the protein CASSQVTIFTDTQYF.

The chain has TRBV24-1 and TRBJ1-1, with D tentatively TRBD1 (6 bases). V was trimmed by 3 bases and J by 4 bases, leaving 11 bases between them. The CDR3 contains 14 residues. Germline V lookup: CDR1 KGHDR, CDR2 SFDVKD. CDR3 residues: CATSDARGVTEAFF. CDR3 DNA sequence: TGTGCCACCAGTGATGCGAGGGGGGTCACTGAAGCTTTCTTT.

This chain joins TRBV5-1 and TRBJ1-1; D perhaps matches TRBD1 (5 bases). The CDR3 consists of 14 residues. The ends were cut back, 2 bases at V and 3 bases at J, with 11 bases in the middle. Germline CDR1 and CDR2: SGHRS and YFSETQ. For the CDR3, the DNA is TGCGCCAGCAGCTTCGAAGGGGCGGACACTGAAGCTTTCTTT. Its translation: CASSFEGADTEAFF.

The chain carries TRBV6-5 and TRBJ2-2; D remains unclear. Per the germline V gene, CDR1 is MNHEY and CDR2 is SVGAGI. Trimming shortened V by 2 bases and J by 0 bases, and 13 bases separated the two germline ends. CDR3 length: 17 amino acids. CDR3: CASSYGVVATNTGELFF. In DNA, the CDR3 is TGTGCCAGCAGTTACGGGGTAGTGGCCACGAACACCGGGGAGCTGTTTTTT.

This chain uses TRBV7-9 with TRBJ2-1; 11 nucleotides match TRBD2. V dropped 5 bases and J dropped 9; count of bases not matched to a gene: 12. CDR3 length: 16 residues. Germline loops: CDR1 SEHNR, CDR2 FQNEAQ (reference sequence). In DNA form, the CDR3 reads TGTGCCAGCAGCCCCCTTAGCGGGGGGGGTCTGAGTGAGCAGTTCTTC. This gives the protein CASSPLSGGGLSEQFF.

This clonotype was seen at least ten times. The J gene is TRBJ2-1, the V gene TRBV12-3 or TRBV12-4; TRBD1 matches at 9 bases. This CDR3 is built from 16 residues. J was trimmed by 9 bases and V by 2 bases; bases with no gene match: 11. The CDR3 nucleotides are TGTGCCAGCAGTTTATCCGGGGGACAGGGTCGGGGTGAGCAGTTCTTC. As protein: CASSLSGGQGRGEQFF.

The chain carries TRBV20-1 and TRBJ1-6; D unclear. The germline V and J ends were trimmed by 0 bases and 8 bases, with 8 bases remaining between them. The CDR3 is made up of 13 amino acids. Germline V CDR1 and CDR2: DFQATT, SNEGSKA (reference sequence). CDR3 region: CSARDRADSPLHF. The DNA for the CDR3 is TGCAGTGCTAGAGATAGGGCGGATTCACCCCTCCACTTT.

The table lists this clonotype with many counts. V and J are TRBV5-1 and TRBJ1-2; D perhaps matches TRBD1 (6 bases). The CDR3 loop spans 13 amino acids. Trimming pared 2 bases from V and 5 bases from J, leaving 10 bases between. In germline, CDR1 is SGHRS, CDR2 YFSETQ. The CDR3 region is CASSLQGEYGYTF. Here the CDR3 DNA reads TGCGCCAGCAGCTTACAGGGAGAATATGGCTACACCTTC.

The sample holds many counts of this clonotype. The V call is TRBV7-9, the J call TRBJ1-1; TRBD1 matches at 9 bases. Losses at the gene ends were 3 bases for V and 2 bases for J; bases not matched to a gene: 4. CDR3 length equals 15 residues. Germline assignment: CDR1 SEHNR and CDR2 FQNEAQ (reference sequence). DNA for the CDR3: TGTGCCAGCAGCTTCGGGGACAGGGTAAACACTGAAGCTTTCTTT. Translation gives CASSFGDRVNTEAFF.